Each of the 29 T cell receptor beta chains below was sequenced from the same sample in a study of cytomegalovirus exposure and HLA in healthy donors. The PCR made use of 60 Vbeta and 13 Jbeta primers. Data came from immunoSEQ multiplex PCR; TCRdb stores just in-frame clones and leaves some out. The table lists under 200,000 clones, approximately 80% of them singletons. The specimen sequenced was PBMCs. The receptors shown here come from a man aged 35-49 years in good health and CMV-seropositive.

The chain has TRBV5-4 and TRBJ1-2; D is unresolved. The CDR3 spans 15 residues. Between the trimmed V and J ends, which lost 0 bases and 4 bases, there was a span of 13 bases. Germline CDR1 and CDR2: SGHNT and YYREEE (reference sequence). The CDR3 coding sequence is TGTGCCAGCAGCTTGGACCCCGGGAATGGCTATGGCTACACCTTC. This codes for CASSLDPGNGYGYTF.

This clone was observed a few times. This sequence joins TRBV6-5 and TRBJ1-2, with TRBD1 matching over 12 bases. The V gene end was trimmed by 4 bases and the J gene end by 7 bases; junction bases not matched to a gene: 4. Per germline, CDR1 MNHEY and CDR2 SVGAGI. The CDR3 extends over 14 amino acids. CDR3 DNA: TGTGCCAGCAGTTTGGGACAGGGGGCTGGTGGCTACACCTTC. Encoded protein: CASSLGQGAGGYTF.

The V and J genes are TRBV7-9 and TRBJ2-2; 13 nucleotides line up with TRBD2. The CDR3 sequence is 18 residues long. Trimming removed 4 bases from V and 3 bases from J; junction bases left unmatched: 8. Germline CDR1 reads SEHNR; CDR2 reads FQNEAQ (reference sequence). CDR3 DNA: TGTGCCAGCAGCTCTACTAGCGGGAGGGGGACGTACACCGGGGAGCTGTTTTTT. As protein: CASSSTSGRGTYTGELFF.

The chain joins TRBV4-3 to TRBJ2-5, with 9 nucleotides matching TRBD2. The tail of the sequence fits TRBJ2-7 better, so the J call may be wrong. Germline V gene sequence: CDR1 LGHNA, CDR2 YSLEER. This CDR3 comprises 16 residues. The CDR3 sequence is CASSPPDSGGMGEQYF. CDR3 sequence (DNA): TGCGCCAGCAGCCCCCCAGATAGCGGGGGAATGGGCGAGCAGTACTTC.

This clone was counted once. The rearrangement links TRBV5-1 to TRBJ2-2; possible D gene TRBD1, 7 bases. Trimming shortened V by 2 bases and J by 4 bases, and 15 bases separated the two germline ends. CDR3 size: 16 residues. Germline V gives CDR1 SGHRS, CDR2 YFSETQ. The CDR3 nucleotides are TGCGCCAGCAGCTTATTTTCAGGGGGGAGCACCGGGGAGCTGTTTTTT. Its translation is CASSLFSGGSTGELFF.

The chain recombines TRBV28 with TRBJ1-4, with TRBD1 identical over 7 bases. From germline, CDR1 is MDHEN and CDR2 SYDVKM. This CDR3 is 14 amino acids long. The J segment lost 6 bases and the V segment lost 2 bases, leaving 3 bases of the junction unmatched. The CDR3 is CASSLGQGDEKLFF. The CDR3 DNA sequence: TGTGCCAGCAGTTTAGGGCAGGGGGATGAAAAACTGTTTTTT.

In nucleotides, the CDR3 is TGTGCCAGCAGCTTAGTTGGCCACCGTCCCGGGGAGCTGTTTTTT. Translating it yields CASSLVGHRPGELFF. The genes are TRBV7-8 and TRBJ2-2, with D hard to call. Germline V gene sequence: CDR1 SGHVS, CDR2 FQNEAQ. The CDR3 is made up of 15 amino acids. Trimming removed 1 base from V and 6 bases from J, with 12 bases in between. Together with reference TRBV7-8 and TRBJ2-2, the CDR3 gives the full variable domain: GAGVSQSPRYKVAKRGQDVALRCDPISGHVSLFWYQQALGQGPEFLTYFQNEAQLDKSGLPSDRFFAERPEGSVSTLKIQRTQQEDSAVYLCASSLVGHRPGELFFGEGSRLTVL.

The chain combines TRBV30 with TRBJ2-3; tentative D call: TRBD2 (6 bases). Trimming removed 5 bases from V and 4 bases from J, with 16 bases in between. Germline V gene data show CDR1 as GTSNPN and CDR2 as SVGIG (reference sequence). The CDR3 length is 14 residues. The CDR3 protein is CAWEPGVAADTQYF. CDR3 sequence (DNA): TGTGCCTGGGAACCGGGAGTAGCGGCAGATACGCAGTATTTT.

The chain recombines TRBV5-1 with TRBJ2-2; TRBD2 matches at 9 bases. Germline V gene data show CDR1 as SGHRS and CDR2 as YFSETQ. This CDR3 has 18 residues. V lost 0 bases, J lost 4 bases, and 10 bases stayed unmatched. CDR3 in DNA: TGCGCCAGCAGCTTGGGAATGGGACTAGCCGCTATCACCGGGGAGCTGTTTTTT. Its translation: CASSLGMGLAAITGELFF.

The chain recombines TRBV6-6 with TRBJ2-7; 8 bases map to TRBD2. CDR1 MNHNY and CDR2 SVGAGI come from the germline V gene (reference sequence). The junction had 7 bases not matched to a gene; V was cut back by 3 bases and J by 3 bases. The CDR3 consists of 15 residues. CDR3 in amino acids: CASSYTGGLGYEQYF. The DNA for the CDR3 is TGTGCCAGCAGTTATACCGGGGGACTAGGCTACGAGCAGTACTTC.

The chain employs TRBV7-9 and TRBJ2-3; 7 bases match TRBD2. V was pared by 5 bases and J by 4 bases, with 6 bases of the junction left unmatched. There are 14 residues in the CDR3. Per germline, CDR1 SEHNR and CDR2 FQNEAQ (reference sequence). CDR3 sequence (DNA): TGTGCCAGCAGCCCCCGGGCGGGGGCAGATACGCAGTATTTT. Translating gives CASSPRAGADTQYF.

CDR3 nucleotide sequence: TGTGCCAGCAGGATCCGGGTCCACAGGGGCAATGAGCAGTTCTTC. It translates to CASRIRVHRGNEQFF. J is TRBJ2-1 and V is TRBV5-6, with TRBD1 matching over 7 bases. The germline gives CDR1 SGHDT, CDR2 YYEEEE. The CDR3 loop spans 15 amino acids. V lost 5 bases, J lost 6 bases, and 11 bases stayed unmatched.

The sample holds a few counts of this clone. The chain carries TRBV9 and TRBJ2-3; no clear D. CDR1 is SGDLS, CDR2 YYNGEE, per germline. V lost 3 bases to trimming and J lost 3 bases, with 8 bases between them. The CDR3 totals 13 residues. CDR3 bases: TGTGCCAGCAGCGCCCCAAAAACAGATACGCAGTATTTT. Protein sequence: CASSAPKTDTQYF. Full variable domain (missing parts from reference TRBV9 and TRBJ2-3): DSGVTQTPKHLITATGQRVTLRCSPRSGDLSVYWYQQSLDQGLQFLIQYYNGEERAKGNILERFSAQQFPDLHSELNLSSLELGDSALYFCASSAPKTDTQYFGPGTRLTVL.

The chain links TRBV28 to TRBJ1-1; 8 bases map to TRBD1. This CDR3 is 15 amino acids long. J lost 1 base, V lost 3 bases, and 4 bases had no gene match. Germline V lookup: CDR1 MDHEN, CDR2 SYDVKM. The CDR3 DNA reads as TGTGCCAGCAGTTTCCCAGGACAGGGGAACACTGAAGCTTTCTTT. This translates into CASSFPGQGNTEAFF.

The chain employs TRBV19 and TRBJ2-1, with 7 positions matching TRBD2. The CDR3 contains 16 residues. The ends lost 4 bases at V and 9 bases at J; junction bases unmatched: 15. The germline CDR1 and CDR2 sequences are LNHDA and SQIVND (reference sequence). Written as DNA, the CDR3 is TGTGCCAGTAGTAACCCCGGACTAGTGGGTTCCGGTGAGCAGTTCTTC. It specifies CASSNPGLVGSGEQFF. Supplemented by reference TRBV19 and TRBJ2-1, the full variable domain reads DGGITQSPKYLFRKEGQNVTLSCEQNLNHDAMYWYRQDPGQGLRLIYYSQIVNDFQKGDIAEGYSVSREKKESFPLTVTSAQKNPTAFYLCASSNPGLVGSGEQFFGPGTRLTVL.

The chain uses TRBV18 and TRBJ2-7; 7 bases agree with TRBD2. CDR1 is KGHSH, CDR2 LQKENI, per germline. The CDR3 is made up of 16 amino acids. J lost 0 bases, V lost 5 bases, and 10 bases had no gene match. CDR3 residues: CASSANRREGSYEQYF. The CDR3 bases are TGTGCCAGCTCAGCGAACAGGAGGGAGGGCTCCTACGAGCAGTACTTC.

The chain is built from TRBV4-1 and TRBJ2-7, with 7 bases aligning to TRBD2. Germline loops: CDR1 MGHRA, CDR2 YSYEKL. The CDR3 has 16 amino acids. V gave up 0 bases and J gave up 3 bases; unmatched junction bases: 8. The CDR3 coding sequence is TGCGCCAGCAGCCAAGAGGGAGGGGACGGTTACTACGAGCAGTACTTC. Encoded protein: CASSQEGGDGYYEQYF.

V usage is TRBV10-3 and J usage is TRBJ2-5; no reliable D call. The J call is doubtful: the DNA matches TRBJ2-7 better. This CDR3 is 15 amino acids long. Germline CDR1 reads ENHRY; CDR2 reads SYGVKD. CDR3 residues: CAISESKIRDYEQYF. DNA for the CDR3: TGTGCCATCAGTGAGTCTAAGATAAGGGACTACGAGCAGTACTTC.

The V call is TRBV6-1, the J call TRBJ1-2, with D perhaps matching TRBD1 (6 bases). The CDR3 is 14 amino acids. V lost 2 bases and J 2 bases, leaving 9 bases between the germline ends. Germline assignment: CDR1 MNHNS and CDR2 SASEGT. The CDR3 reads CASSEQGPNYGYTF. The CDR3 coding sequence is TGTGCCAGCAGTGAACAGGGGCCCAACTATGGCTACACCTTC.

The V gene is TRBV18, the J gene TRBJ2-6, with 8 bases that match TRBD1. Trimming cost V 2 bases and J 3 bases; bases outside gene matches: 12. Germline assignment: CDR1 KGHSH and CDR2 LQKENI. The CDR3 contains 19 residues. CDR3 DNA: TGTGCCAGCTCACCAGGTACTGGCAGGGGGCGTGGTGGGGCCAACGTCCTGACTTTC. Encoded protein: CASSPGTGRGRGGANVLTF. Supplemented by reference TRBV18 and TRBJ2-6, the full variable domain reads NAGVMQNPRHLVRRRGQEARLRCSPMKGHSHVYWYRQLPEEGLKFMVYLQKENIIDESGMPKERFSAEFPKEGPSILRIQQVVRGDSAAYFCASSPGTGRGRGGANVLTFGAGSRLTVL.

CDR3 amino acids: CAISEKQGAGDEQFF. The CDR3, as DNA: TGTGCCATCAGTGAGAAACAGGGGGCAGGGGATGAGCAGTTCTTC. V is TRBV10-3 and J is TRBJ2-1, with TRBD1 identical over 9 bases. The germline CDR1 and CDR2 sequences are ENHRY and SYGVKD. The J segment lost 8 bases and the V segment lost 2 bases, leaving 7 bases of the junction unmatched. The CDR3 is 15 amino acids.

The rearrangement uses TRBV7-9 and TRBJ2-7; 8 nucleotides match TRBD2. With 1 base clipped from V and 2 bases from J, the junction kept 7 bases outside the gene matches. The CDR3 runs 16 residues. Germline loops: CDR1 SEHNR, CDR2 FQNEAQ (reference sequence). The CDR3 protein is CASSLDGTRGPYEQYF. CDR3 bases: TGTGCCAGCAGCTTAGATGGGACTAGGGGCCCCTACGAGCAGTACTTC. The entire variable domain, with the rest obtained from reference TRBV7-9 and TRBJ2-7, is as follows: DTGVSQNPRHKITKRGQNVTFRCDPISEHNRLYWYRQTLGQGPEFLTYFQNEAQLEKSRLLSDRFSAERPKGSFSTLEIQRTEQGDSAMYLCASSLDGTRGPYEQYFGPGTRLTVT.

V and J are TRBV4-3 and TRBJ1-6; D is uncertain. CDR3 length: 17 amino acids. Trimming took 0 bases from V and 0 from J, leaving 9 bases between them. Germline-derived CDR1 and CDR2 are LGHNA and YSLEER. This CDR3 is CASSQEAESSYNSPLHF. For the CDR3, the DNA is TGCGCCAGCAGCCAAGAGGCGGAGAGCTCCTATAATTCACCCCTCCACTTT.

The CDR3 region has the DNA TGTGCCAGTAGTATTATTCAGGAAGGAAACACTGAAGCTTTCTTT. This translates into CASSIIQEGNTEAFF. The chain joins TRBV19 to TRBJ1-1; D not certain. The CDR3 is made up of 15 amino acids. Per the germline V gene, CDR1 is LNHDA and CDR2 is SQIVND (reference sequence). The V end lost 3 bases, the J end lost 2 bases, and 13 bases lay between the germline ends.

This chain joins TRBV27 and TRBJ2-5; 8 bases map to TRBD1. V gave up 5 bases and J gave up 5 bases; unmatched junction bases: 4. There are 13 residues in the CDR3. CDR1 is MNHEY, CDR2 SMNVEV, per germline (reference sequence). The CDR3 loop is CASSPNRGETQYF. In DNA form, the CDR3 reads TGTGCCAGCAGTCCCAACAGGGGGGAGACCCAGTACTTC.

The gene calls are TRBV5-1 and TRBJ2-7; no definite D call. Germline loops: CDR1 SGHRS, CDR2 YFSETQ. CDR3 size: 12 residues. V gave up 0 bases and J gave up 5 bases, with 6 bases separating them. CDR3 DNA: TGCGCCAGCAGCTTGGGTTTCGACGAGCAGTACTTC. The encoded protein is CASSLGFDEQYF.

The V call is TRBV9, the J call TRBJ1-2; D ambiguous. The CDR3 runs 13 residues. The germline gives CDR1 SGDLS, CDR2 YYNGEE. V gave up 3 bases and J gave up 4 bases, with 10 bases separating them. The DNA of the CDR3 is TGTGCCAGCAGCGAGCAGGATTCCTATGGCTACACCTTC. This translates into CASSEQDSYGYTF.

The rearrangement uses TRBV25-1 and TRBJ2-2; 9 bases map to TRBD2. With 6 bases clipped from V and 9 bases from J, the junction kept 20 bases outside the gene matches. The CDR3 has 18 amino acids. The germline gives CDR1 MGHDK, CDR2 SYGVNS. DNA for the CDR3: TGTGCCAGCAGGGGGGCGGCGGGAGGGGCGCCGGGGACCCGGGAGCTGTTTTTT. Protein product: CASRGAAGGAPGTRELFF.

This sequence joins TRBV18 and TRBJ1-4; weak D call: TRBD1 (5 bases). The V end lost 2 bases, the J end lost 7 bases, and 11 bases lay between the germline ends. This CDR3 has 14 residues. Germline-derived CDR1 and CDR2 are KGHSH and LQKENI. The CDR3 bases are TGTGCCAGCTCACCAACCAGGGAATTTGAAAAACTGTTTTTT. This encodes CASSPTREFEKLFF.